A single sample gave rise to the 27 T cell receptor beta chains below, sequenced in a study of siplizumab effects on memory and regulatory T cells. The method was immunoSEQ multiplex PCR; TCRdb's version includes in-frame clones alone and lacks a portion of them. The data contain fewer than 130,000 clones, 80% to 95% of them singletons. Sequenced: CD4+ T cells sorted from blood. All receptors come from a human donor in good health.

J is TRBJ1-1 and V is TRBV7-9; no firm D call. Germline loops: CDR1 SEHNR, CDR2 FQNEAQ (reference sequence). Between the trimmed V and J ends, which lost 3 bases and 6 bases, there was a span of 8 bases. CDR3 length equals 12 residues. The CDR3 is CASSFQDPEAFF. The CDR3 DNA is TGTGCCAGCAGCTTTCAGGACCCTGAAGCTTTCTTT. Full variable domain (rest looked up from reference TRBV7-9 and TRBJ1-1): DTGVSQNPRHKITKRGQNVTFRCDPISEHNRLYWYRQTLGQGPEFLTYFQNEAQLEKSRLLSDRFSAERPKGSFSTLEIQRTEQGDSAMYLCASSFQDPEAFFGQGTRLTVV.

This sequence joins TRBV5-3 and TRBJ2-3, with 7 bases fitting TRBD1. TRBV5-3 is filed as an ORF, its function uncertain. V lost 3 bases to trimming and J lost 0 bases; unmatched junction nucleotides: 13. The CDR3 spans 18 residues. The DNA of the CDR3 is TGTGCCAGAAGCTGGGCCACAGGAGGACAGGCCAGCACAGATACGCAGTATTTT. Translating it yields CARSWATGGQASTDTQYF.

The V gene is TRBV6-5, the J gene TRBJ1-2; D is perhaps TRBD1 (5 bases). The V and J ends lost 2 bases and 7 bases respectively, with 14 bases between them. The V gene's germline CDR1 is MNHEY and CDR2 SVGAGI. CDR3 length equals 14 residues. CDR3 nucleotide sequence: TGTGCCAGCAGTTACAGGGGCGTCCAGGGTGGCTACACCTTC. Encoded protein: CASSYRGVQGGYTF.

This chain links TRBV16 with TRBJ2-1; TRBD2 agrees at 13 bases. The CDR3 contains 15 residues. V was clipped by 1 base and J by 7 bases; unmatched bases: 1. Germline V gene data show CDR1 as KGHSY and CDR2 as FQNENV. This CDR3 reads CASSQWTSGSNEQFF. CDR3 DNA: TGTGCCAGCAGCCAATGGACTAGCGGGAGTAATGAGCAGTTCTTC.

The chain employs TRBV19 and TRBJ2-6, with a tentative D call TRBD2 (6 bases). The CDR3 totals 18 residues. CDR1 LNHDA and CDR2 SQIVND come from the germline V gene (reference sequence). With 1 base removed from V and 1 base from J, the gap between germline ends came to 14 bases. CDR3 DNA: TGTGCCAGTAGTATAGGCTGGAGGGTAAGATCTGGGGCCAACGTCCTGACTTTC. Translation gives CASSIGWRVRSGANVLTF.

As DNA, the CDR3 is TGCGCCAGCGAACGTGGTACACTAAGTGGCGGGGAGCTGTTTTTT. Translated: CASERGTLSGGELFF. The V and J genes are TRBV5-1 and TRBJ2-2; no clear D. Germline V gene sequence: CDR1 SGHRS, CDR2 YFSETQ. The CDR3 has 15 amino acids. Trimming removed 7 bases from V and 7 bases from J, with 20 bases in between.

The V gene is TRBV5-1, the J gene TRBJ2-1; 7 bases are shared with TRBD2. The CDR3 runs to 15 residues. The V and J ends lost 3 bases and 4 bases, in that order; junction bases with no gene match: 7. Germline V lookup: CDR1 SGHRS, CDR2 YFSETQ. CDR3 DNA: TGCGCCAGCAGCTCCCTCAGCGGGGCGTACAATGAGCAGTTCTTC. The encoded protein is CASSSLSGAYNEQFF.

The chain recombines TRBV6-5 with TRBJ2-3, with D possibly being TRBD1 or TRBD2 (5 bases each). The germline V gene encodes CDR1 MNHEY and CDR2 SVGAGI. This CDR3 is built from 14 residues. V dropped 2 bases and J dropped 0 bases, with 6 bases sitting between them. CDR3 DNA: TGTGCCAGCAGTTACCGGGACAGCACAGATACGCAGTATTTT. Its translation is CASSYRDSTDTQYF.

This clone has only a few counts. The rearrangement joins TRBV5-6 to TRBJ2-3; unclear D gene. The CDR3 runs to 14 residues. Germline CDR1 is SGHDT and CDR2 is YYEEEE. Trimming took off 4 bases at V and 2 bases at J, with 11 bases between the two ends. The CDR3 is CASSPGPVTDTQYF. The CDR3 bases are TGTGCCAGCAGCCCAGGACCCGTCACAGATACGCAGTATTTT.

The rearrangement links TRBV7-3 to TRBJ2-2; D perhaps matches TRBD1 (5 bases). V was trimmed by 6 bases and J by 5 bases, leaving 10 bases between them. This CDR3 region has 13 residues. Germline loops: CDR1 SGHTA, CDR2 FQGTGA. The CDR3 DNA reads TGTGCCAGCAGGGCTCAGGGAACCGGGGAGCTGTTTTTT. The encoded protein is CASRAQGTGELFF.

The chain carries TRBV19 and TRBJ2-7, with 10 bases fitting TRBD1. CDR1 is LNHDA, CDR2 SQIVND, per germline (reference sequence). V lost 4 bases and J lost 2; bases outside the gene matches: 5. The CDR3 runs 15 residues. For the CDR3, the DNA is TGTGCCAGTAGTAGCGACAGGGGGCTAACCTACGAGCAGTACTTC. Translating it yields CASSSDRGLTYEQYF.

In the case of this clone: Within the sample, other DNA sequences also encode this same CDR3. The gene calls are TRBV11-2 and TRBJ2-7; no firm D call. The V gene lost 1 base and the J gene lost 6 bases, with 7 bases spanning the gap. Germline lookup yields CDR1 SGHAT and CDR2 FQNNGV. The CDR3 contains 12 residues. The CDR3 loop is CASSLVVGEQYF. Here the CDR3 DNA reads TGTGCCAGCAGCTTAGTTGTTGGCGAGCAGTACTTC.

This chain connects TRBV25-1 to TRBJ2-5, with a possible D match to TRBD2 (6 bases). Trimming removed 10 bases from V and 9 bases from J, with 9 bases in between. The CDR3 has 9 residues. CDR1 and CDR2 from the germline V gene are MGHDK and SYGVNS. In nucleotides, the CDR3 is TGTGCCACGGGGGAGGCCCAGTACTTC. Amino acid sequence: CATGEAQYF.

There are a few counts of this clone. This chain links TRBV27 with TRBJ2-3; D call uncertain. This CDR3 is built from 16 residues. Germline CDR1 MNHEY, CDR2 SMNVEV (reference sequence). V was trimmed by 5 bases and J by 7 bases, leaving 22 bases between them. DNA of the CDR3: TGTGCCAGCAGTCCCGTCGTAAACGACATCTCCAATACGCAGTATTTT. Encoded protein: CASSPVVNDISNTQYF.

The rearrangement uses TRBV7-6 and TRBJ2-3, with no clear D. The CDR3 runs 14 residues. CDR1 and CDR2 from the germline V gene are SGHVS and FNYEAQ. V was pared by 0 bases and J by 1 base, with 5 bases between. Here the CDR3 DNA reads TGTGCCAGCAGCTTAGCAGGTGGCACAGATACGCAGTATTTT. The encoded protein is CASSLAGGTDTQYF.

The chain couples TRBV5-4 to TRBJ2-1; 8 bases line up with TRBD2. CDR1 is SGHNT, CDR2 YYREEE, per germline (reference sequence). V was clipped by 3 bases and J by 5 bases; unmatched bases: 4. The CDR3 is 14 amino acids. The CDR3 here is CASSSAGGDNEQFF. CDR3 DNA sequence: TGTGCCAGCAGCTCGGCCGGGGGGGACAATGAGCAGTTCTTC.

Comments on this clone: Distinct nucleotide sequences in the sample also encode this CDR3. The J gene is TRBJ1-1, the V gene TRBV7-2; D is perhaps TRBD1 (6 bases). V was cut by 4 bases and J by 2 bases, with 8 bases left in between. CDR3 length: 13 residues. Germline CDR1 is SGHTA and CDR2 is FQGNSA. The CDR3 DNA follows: TGTGCCAGCAGCTGGACAGTCAACACTGAAGCTTTCTTT. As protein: CASSWTVNTEAFF.

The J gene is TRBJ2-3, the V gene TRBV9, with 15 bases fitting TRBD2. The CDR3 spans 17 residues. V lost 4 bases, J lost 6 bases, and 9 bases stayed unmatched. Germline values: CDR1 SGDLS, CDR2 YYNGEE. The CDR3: CASSFGLAGGKGDTQYF. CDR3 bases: TGTGCCAGCAGCTTCGGACTAGCGGGAGGGAAGGGGGATACGCAGTATTTT. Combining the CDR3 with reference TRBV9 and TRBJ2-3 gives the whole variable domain DSGVTQTPKHLITATGQRVTLRCSPRSGDLSVYWYQQSLDQGLQFLIQYYNGEERAKGNILERFSAQQFPDLHSELNLSSLELGDSALYFCASSFGLAGGKGDTQYFGPGTRLTVL.

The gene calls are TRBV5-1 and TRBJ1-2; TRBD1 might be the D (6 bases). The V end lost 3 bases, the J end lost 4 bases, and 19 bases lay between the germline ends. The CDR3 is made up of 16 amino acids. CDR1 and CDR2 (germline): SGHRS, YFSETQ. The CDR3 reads CASSSNRDTLIYGYTF. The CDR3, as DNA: TGCGCCAGCAGCTCAAATCGGGACACTTTAATCTATGGCTACACCTTC.

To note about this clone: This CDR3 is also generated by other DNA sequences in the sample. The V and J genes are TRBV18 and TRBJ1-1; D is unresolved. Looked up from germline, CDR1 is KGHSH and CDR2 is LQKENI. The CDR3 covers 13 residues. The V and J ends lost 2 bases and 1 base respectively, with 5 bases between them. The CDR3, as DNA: TGTGCCAGCTCACCAGAACGGAACACTGAAGCTTTCTTT. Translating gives CASSPERNTEAFF. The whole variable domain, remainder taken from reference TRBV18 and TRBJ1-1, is NAGVMQNPRHLVRRRGQEARLRCSPMKGHSHVYWYRQLPEEGLKFMVYLQKENIIDESGMPKERFSAEFPKEGPSILRIQQVVRGDSAAYFCASSPERNTEAFFGQGTRLTVV.

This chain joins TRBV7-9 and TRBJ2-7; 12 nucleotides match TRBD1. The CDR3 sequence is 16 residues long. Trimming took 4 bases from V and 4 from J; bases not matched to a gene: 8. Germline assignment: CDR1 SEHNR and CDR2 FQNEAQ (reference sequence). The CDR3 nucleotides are TGTGCCAGCAGCTCCAAGCCGGGACAGGGGGCTTACGAGCAGTACTTC. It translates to CASSSKPGQGAYEQYF.

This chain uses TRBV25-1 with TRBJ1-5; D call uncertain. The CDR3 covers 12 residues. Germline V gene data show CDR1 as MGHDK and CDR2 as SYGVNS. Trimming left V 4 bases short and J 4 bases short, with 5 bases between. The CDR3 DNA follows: TGTGCCAGCAGTGGTACAAATCAGCCCCAGCATTTT. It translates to CASSGTNQPQHF. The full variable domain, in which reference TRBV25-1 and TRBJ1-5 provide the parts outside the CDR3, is EADIYQTPRYLVIGTGKKITLECSQTMGHDKMYWYQQDPGMELHLIHYSYGVNSTEKGDLSSESTVSRIRTEHFPLTLESARPSHTSQYLCASSGTNQPQHFGDGTRLSIL.

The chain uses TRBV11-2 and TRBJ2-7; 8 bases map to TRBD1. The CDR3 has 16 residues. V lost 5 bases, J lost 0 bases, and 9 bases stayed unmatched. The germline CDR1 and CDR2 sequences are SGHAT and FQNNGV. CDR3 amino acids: CASSPMGQASSYEQYF. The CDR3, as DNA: TGTGCCAGCAGCCCTATGGGACAGGCGTCCTCCTACGAGCAGTACTTC.

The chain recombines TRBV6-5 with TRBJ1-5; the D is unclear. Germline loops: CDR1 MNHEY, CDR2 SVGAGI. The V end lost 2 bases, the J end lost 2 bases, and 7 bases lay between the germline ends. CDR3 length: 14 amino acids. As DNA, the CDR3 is TGTGCCAGCAGTTACCGCGAGCGCAATCAGCCCCAGCATTTT. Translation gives CASSYRERNQPQHF.

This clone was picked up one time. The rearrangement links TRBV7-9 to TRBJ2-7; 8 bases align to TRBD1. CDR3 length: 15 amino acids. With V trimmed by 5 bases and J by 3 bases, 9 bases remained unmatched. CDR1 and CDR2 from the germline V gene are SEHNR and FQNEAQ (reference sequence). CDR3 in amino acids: CASSGIQGEIYEQYF. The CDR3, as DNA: TGTGCCAGCAGCGGTATACAGGGGGAGATCTACGAGCAGTACTTC.

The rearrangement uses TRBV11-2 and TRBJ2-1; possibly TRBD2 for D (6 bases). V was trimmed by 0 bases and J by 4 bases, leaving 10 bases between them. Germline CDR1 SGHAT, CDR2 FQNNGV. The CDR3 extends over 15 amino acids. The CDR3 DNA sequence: TGTGCCAGCAGCTTAGAGGGCGGGGTTTACAATGAGCAGTTCTTC. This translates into CASSLEGGVYNEQFF.

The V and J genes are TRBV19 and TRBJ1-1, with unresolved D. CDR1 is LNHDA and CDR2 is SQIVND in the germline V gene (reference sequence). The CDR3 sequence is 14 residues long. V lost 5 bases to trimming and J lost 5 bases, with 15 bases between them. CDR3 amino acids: CASSGLGRGTEAFF. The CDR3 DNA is TGTGCCAGTAGTGGCTTGGGCCGAGGGACTGAAGCTTTCTTT.